Following are 28 T cell receptor beta chains from one sample sequenced in a study of immune evolution from preneoplasia to lung adenocarcinoma. TCRdb's copy holds only in-frame clones and misses some; the assay was immunoSEQ multiplex PCR. The top ten clones hold 2.3% of a sample with about 9,500 clones, roughly 90% of them seen once. The source material was FFPE invasive lung adenocarcinoma tissue. These receptors were collected from a person aged 70 to 85 with invasive lung adenocarcinoma.

This chain links TRBV10-2 with TRBJ1-2; D is unclear. Germline V gene data show CDR1 as WSHSY and CDR2 as SAAADI. The CDR3 runs 14 residues. Trimming shortened V by 6 bases and J by 4 bases, and 15 bases separated the two germline ends. The CDR3 sequence: CASRVGIYSYGYTF. The DNA for the CDR3 is TGCGCCAGCAGGGTTGGCATCTATAGCTATGGCTACACCTTC.

The gene calls are TRBV30 and TRBJ2-2; the match to TRBD1 covers 7 bases. After removal of 2 bases from V and 6 bases from J, the junction contained 3 bases not matched to a gene. The germline CDR1 and CDR2 sequences are GTSNPN and SVGIG (reference sequence). This CDR3 has 13 residues. The CDR3: CAWSLQGSGELFF. CDR3 DNA sequence: TGTGCCTGGAGTTTACAGGGGTCCGGGGAGCTGTTTTTT.

The chain uses TRBV7-9 and TRBJ1-1, with no clear D. V was pared by 2 bases and J by 6 bases, with 7 bases between. Germline lookup yields CDR1 SEHNR and CDR2 FQNEAQ (reference sequence). This CDR3 spans 12 amino acids. The CDR3: CASSLSLSEAFF. In DNA form, the CDR3 reads TGTGCCAGCAGCTTAAGTTTGTCTGAAGCTTTCTTT.

This rearrangement joins TRBV9 to TRBJ2-6; a possible D gene is TRBD2 (5 bases). The CDR3 length is 16 residues. Trimming stripped 0 bases from V and 1 base from J, with 8 bases between. Germline V gene lookup returns CDR1 SGDLS and CDR2 YYNGEE. The CDR3 spells CASSVGSGSGANVLTF. CDR3 coding DNA: TGTGCCAGCAGCGTAGGGTCGGGGTCTGGGGCCAACGTCCTGACTTTC. The complete variable domain, with remaining parts taken from reference TRBV9 and TRBJ2-6, reads DSGVTQTPKHLITATGQRVTLRCSPRSGDLSVYWYQQSLDQGLQFLIQYYNGEERAKGNILERFSAQQFPDLHSELNLSSLELGDSALYFCASSVGSGSGANVLTFGAGSRLTVL.

The chain joins TRBV6-5 to TRBJ1-1; D is perhaps TRBD1 (6 bases). The CDR3 consists of 15 residues. Trimming took off 2 bases at V and 3 bases at J, with 13 bases between the two ends. Germline V gene sequence: CDR1 MNHEY, CDR2 SVGAGI. The CDR3 loop is CASSYVTGRYTEAFF. In DNA form, the CDR3 reads TGTGCCAGCAGTTACGTCACAGGGCGATACACTGAAGCTTTCTTT.

V and J are TRBV2 and TRBJ1-2; no definite D call. The length of the CDR3 is 12 residues. Trimming took off 7 bases at V and 9 bases at J, with 15 bases between the two ends. The germline gives CDR1 SNHLY, CDR2 FYNNEI. CDR3 in amino acids: CASNLAAGSYTF. In DNA, the CDR3 is TGTGCCAGCAATCTCGCGGCGGGGAGCTACACCTTC.

The V call is TRBV6-5, the J call TRBJ1-6; D is possibly TRBD1 (5 bases). CDR3 size: 13 residues. Trimming left V 8 bases short and J 9 bases short, with 14 bases between. Germline V gene data show CDR1 as MNHEY and CDR2 as SVGAGI. CDR3 nucleotide sequence: TGTGCCAGCGCCTCGGGGGGAGGTTCACCCCTCCACTTT. It encodes CASASGGGSPLHF.

This chain joins TRBV4-3 and TRBJ1-2; D might be TRBD1 (5 bases). Germline CDR1 LGHNA, CDR2 YSLEER. V was trimmed by 3 bases and J by 8 bases, leaving 19 bases between them. CDR3 length: 15 residues. The CDR3 DNA reads as TGCGCCAGCAGCCACCTGGGGCAGCCGGTCGGGGGCTACACCTTC. The encoded protein is CASSHLGQPVGGYTF.

The V call is TRBV6-5, the J call TRBJ2-2; no clear D. The V end was cut by 0 bases, the J end by 4 bases, with 6 bases between. The germline V gene encodes CDR1 MNHEY and CDR2 SVGAGI. The CDR3 length is 14 residues. This chain's CDR3 is CASSYSPTTGELFF. CDR3 in DNA: TGTGCCAGCAGTTACTCACCGACCACCGGGGAGCTGTTTTTT.

The chain employs TRBV27 and TRBJ1-4, with 12 bases that match TRBD1. Germline CDR1 and CDR2: MNHEY and SMNVEV (reference sequence). J was trimmed by 7 bases and V by 6 bases; bases with no gene match: 9. CDR3 length: 16 residues. This chain's CDR3 is CASRRGGQGAGEKLFF. In DNA, the CDR3 is TGTGCCAGCAGGCGGGGGGGACAGGGGGCGGGTGAAAAACTGTTTTTT. Filled out from reference TRBV27 and TRBJ1-4, the complete variable domain reads EAQVTQNPRYLITVTGKKLTVTCSQNMNHEYMSWYRQDPGLGLRQIYYSMNVEVTDKGDVPEGYKVSRKEKRNFPLILESPSPNQTSLYFCASRRGGQGAGEKLFFGSGTQLSVL.

DNA of the CDR3: TGTGCCAGCAGCTCCGTAGCGGGAGGGCCAGCTCTCTCGCAGTATTTT. It codes for CASSSVAGGPALSQYF. The V and J genes are TRBV7-9 and TRBJ2-3, with 11 bases matching TRBD2. After removal of 4 bases from V and 10 bases from J, the junction contained 13 bases not matched to a gene. Germline V lookup: CDR1 SEHNR, CDR2 FQNEAQ (reference sequence). This CDR3 has 16 residues.

This clone appeared once. The rearrangement links TRBV7-2 to TRBJ2-7; TRBD1 matches at 7 bases. Germline values: CDR1 SGHTA, CDR2 FQGNSA. The CDR3 has 13 residues. Losses at the gene ends were 5 bases for V and 4 bases for J; bases not matched to a gene: 5. CDR3 sequence: CASSPTGVYEQYF. CDR3 in DNA: TGTGCCAGCAGCCCTACAGGGGTTTACGAGCAGTACTTC.

The rearrangement links TRBV30 to TRBJ1-3; D may be TRBD1 (5 bases). Per the germline V gene, CDR1 is GTSNPN and CDR2 is SVGIG (reference sequence). The CDR3 is 13 amino acids. Trimming left V 4 bases short and J 4 bases short, with 11 bases between. The CDR3 coding sequence is TGTGCCTGGACACGGGACCGCGGAAACACCATATATTTT. Protein: CAWTRDRGNTIYF.

CDR3 sequence reads: CASSPSRGPSGEQFF. The CDR3 DNA is TGTGCCAGCAGCCCCTCGAGAGGGCCAAGCGGTGAGCAGTTCTTC. The V call is TRBV5-4, the J call TRBJ2-1; D perhaps matches TRBD2 (5 bases). From germline, CDR1 is SGHNT and CDR2 YYREEE (reference sequence). The CDR3 totals 15 residues. Trimming stripped 4 bases from V and 9 bases from J, with 20 bases between.

The chain has TRBV2 and TRBJ2-7; D unresolved. Trimming removed 7 bases at V and 2 bases at J, with 12 bases between. This CDR3 spans 13 amino acids. The germline V gene has CDR1 SNHLY and CDR2 FYNNEI. CDR3 sequence reads: CASNVGRTYEQYF. For the CDR3, the DNA is TGTGCCAGCAATGTGGGCAGGACCTACGAGCAGTACTTC.

This clone appeared a single time. CDR3 in amino acids: CACSKNTEAFF. The CDR3 bases are TGTGCCTGTTCGAAGAACACTGAAGCTTTCTTT. The chain carries TRBV30 and TRBJ1-1; no reliable D call. Germline V gene sequence: CDR1 GTSNPN, CDR2 SVGIG (reference sequence). The length of the CDR3 is 11 residues. The V end was cut by 6 bases, the J end by 1 base, with 6 bases between.

This chain joins TRBV29-1 and TRBJ2-2; 7 nucleotides agree with TRBD1. In germline, CDR1 is SQVTM, CDR2 ANQGSEA. The V gene end was trimmed by 7 bases and the J gene end by 4 bases; junction bases not matched to a gene: 6. This CDR3 has 13 residues. CDR3: CSALTGTTGELFF. The CDR3, as DNA: TGCAGCGCATTGACAGGGACCACCGGGGAGCTGTTTTTT.

The chain has TRBV27 and TRBJ2-4; D possibly corresponds to TRBD2 (7 bases). V shed 4 bases and J shed 0 bases, with 10 bases lying between them. The germline gives CDR1 MNHEY, CDR2 SMNVEV (reference sequence). The CDR3 is 15 amino acids. This chain's CDR3 is CASSWAGAAKNIQYF. The CDR3, as DNA: TGTGCCAGCAGTTGGGCGGGGGCAGCCAAAAACATTCAGTACTTC.

V usage is TRBV7-5 and J usage is TRBJ1-1. TRBV7-5 is recorded as a pseudogene. The CDR3 loop spans 18 amino acids. The CDR3 protein is CARSPELRDGGTYTEAFF. CDR3 bases: TGTGCCAGAAGCCCAGAACTCCGGGATGGGGGTACGTACACTGAAGCTTTCTTT.

J is TRBJ2-7 and V is TRBV15, with TRBD1 matching over 10 bases. The CDR3 has 15 residues. Germline assignment: CDR1 LNHNV and CDR2 YYDKDF (reference sequence). With V trimmed by 4 bases and J by 3 bases, 6 bases remained unmatched. The CDR3 nucleotides are TGTGCCACCAGCACCGGGACAGGGGCGGGCTACGAGCAGTACTTC. Translating it yields CATSTGTGAGYEQYF.

The CDR3 DNA reads as TGTGCCAGCAGCACAGGGTCCGGCTATGGCTACACCTTC. Its protein is CASSTGSGYGYTF. The chain has TRBV2 and TRBJ1-2, with D perhaps matching TRBD1 (6 bases). The CDR3 length is 13 residues. V lost 6 bases and J 4 bases, leaving 12 bases between the germline ends. Germline CDR1 SNHLY, CDR2 FYNNEI.

The chain carries TRBV5-1 and TRBJ2-7; D may be TRBD1 (5 bases). V lost 4 bases and J 4 bases, leaving 9 bases between the germline ends. This CDR3 has 12 residues. The germline V gene encodes CDR1 SGHRS and CDR2 YFSETQ. CDR3 amino acids: CASSGQGYEQYF. The CDR3 DNA reads TGCGCCAGCAGCGGCCAGGGTTACGAGCAGTACTTC.

This clone was found a few times. The rearrangement joins TRBV7-8 to TRBJ2-5; D is ambiguous. V lost 1 base and J 3 bases, leaving 6 bases between the germline ends. The CDR3 contains 13 residues. CDR1 SGHVS and CDR2 FQNEAQ come from the germline V gene. The CDR3 DNA is TGTGCCAGCAGCTTAGGTCTAAAAGAGACCCAGTACTTC. It translates to CASSLGLKETQYF.

The chain joins TRBV28 to TRBJ1-4; D uncertain. V was clipped by 6 bases and J by 8 bases, with 13 bases between them. The germline gives CDR1 MDHEN, CDR2 SYDVKM. The CDR3 extends over 13 amino acids. The DNA for the CDR3 is TGTGCCAGCAGCAGCACCATGGGAGAAAAACTGTTTTTT. This codes for CASSSTMGEKLFF.

The rearrangement uses TRBV6-1 and TRBJ1-2; 7 nucleotides line up with TRBD1. CDR1 and CDR2 (germline): MNHNS, SASEGT. The CDR3 contains 14 residues. Trimming cost V 10 bases and J 3 bases; bases outside gene matches: 11. The CDR3 is CATRQGGQDYGYTF. In DNA, the CDR3 is TGTGCCACCAGACAGGGCGGACAGGACTATGGCTACACCTTC.

The chain joins TRBV20-1 to TRBJ2-7, with unresolved D. Trimming removed 7 bases from V and 5 bases from J, with 9 bases in between. The V gene's germline CDR1 is DFQATT and CDR2 SNEGSKA (reference sequence). The CDR3 is 10 amino acids. The CDR3 region is CSVGANEQYF. As DNA, the CDR3 is TGCAGTGTAGGAGCGAACGAGCAGTACTTC.

The gene calls are TRBV5-1 and TRBJ2-1, with 7 nucleotides matching TRBD1. Per germline, CDR1 SGHRS and CDR2 YFSETQ. This CDR3 contains 19 residues. The trim removed 0 bases at V and 0 bases at J, leaving 12 bases unmatched. The CDR3: CASSLGTGGSMSSYNEQFF. The CDR3 DNA is TGCGCCAGCAGCTTGGGGACAGGCGGGTCGATGAGCTCCTACAATGAGCAGTTCTTC. The whole variable domain, filled in from reference TRBV5-1 and TRBJ2-1, reads KAGVTQTPRYLIKTRGQQVTLSCSPISGHRSVSWYQQTPGQGLQFLFEYFSETQRNKGNFPGRFSGRQFSNSRSEMNVSTLELGDSALYLCASSLGTGGSMSSYNEQFFGPGTRLTVL.

The chain uses TRBV29-1 and TRBJ2-5, with no clear D. This CDR3 contains 13 residues. V was pared by 3 bases and J by 0 bases, with 8 bases between. CDR1 and CDR2 (germline): SQVTM, ANQGSEA. CDR3 bases: TGCAGCGTTGAGCCTCCTCACCAAGAGACCCAGTACTTC. Encoded protein: CSVEPPHQETQYF.